This entry concerns a single T cell receptor beta chain. Antigen specificity is unknown. The data were taken from a study of shared clonotypes between healthy human individuals. The study, taken as a whole, reports: Specimens sampled were limited to blood, with tissue repertoires likely differing.

V lost 3 bases, J lost 4 bases, and 5 bases stayed unmatched. The CDR3 extends over 13 amino acids. Germline values: CDR1 GTSNPN, CDR2 SVGIG (reference sequence). Around 32,000 T cell genomes (about 0.3 ug DNA) went into each PBMC replicate. The repertoire was sequenced with immunoSEQ multiplex PCR; TCRdb's copy has only in-frame clones and lacks some. The table includes about half a million clones, 81% detected once. The chain is built from TRBV30 and TRBJ2-7, with 8 bases matching TRBD1. The sample consisted of PBMCs. The source is a woman aged 35 to 49 in good health. Some clones in this sample may be carry-over from other donors' samples. CDR3 nucleotide sequence: TGTGCCTGGAGCCTGACAGGGGTGTACGAGCAGTACTTC. Its protein is CAWSLTGVYEQYF.